This T cell receptor beta chain was found in a study of T cells in localized non-small cell lung cancer. Study-wide results and caveats: Because only a single region of the tumor was sequenced, heterogeneity remains possible. Appearing in adjacent lung were a median 57 of the top 100 tumor clones. Prolonged overall survival went with higher T cell density in the blood. In uninvolved adjacent lung, T cell clonality reached its highest value, exceeding tumor.

Note on this clone: Its antigen remains unknown.

Produced via immunoSEQ multiplex PCR; TCRdb's table is partial and in-frame only. The repertoire has about 52,000 clones, about 88% of them found once; the top ten carry about a sixth. Germline V gives CDR1 KGHSH, CDR2 LQKENI. The CDR3 is 13 residues long. V lost 0 bases, J lost 8 bases, and 3 bases stayed unmatched. Material: PBMCs, obtained before any cancer treatment. This chain links TRBV18 with TRBJ1-2; 7 nucleotides agree with TRBD1. This clonotype was sampled from a female donor with stage II lung adenocarcinoma. The CDR3 region is CASSPPGGGGYTF. Here the CDR3 DNA reads TGTGCCAGCTCACCACCGGGAGGGGGCGGCTACACCTTC.